Below, 24 T cell receptor beta chains from the same sample are listed, as sequenced in a study of CD8 T cells in Susac syndrome. Random hexamers were used to reverse transcribe roughly 0.45 to 1 ug of RNA. TCRdb reanalysed the immunoSEQ multiplex PCR reads using MiXCR and keeps one entry per CDR3 protein. Of 50,000 to 55,000 distinct CDR3 sequences in the sample, around 95% are singletons; the top ten hold less than 0.8%. Sequenced material: CD8+ T cells from PBMCs. All receptors derive from a human donor with Susac syndrome.

The table lists this clonotype with a count of one. The chain links TRBV3-1 to TRBJ2-3; D is unclear. CDR3 length: 13 amino acids. The V gene's germline CDR1 is LGHDT and CDR2 YNNKEL (reference sequence). Trimming removed 6 bases from V and 0 bases from J, with 7 bases in between. CDR3 nucleotide sequence: TGTGCCAGCAGGTCGCCGAGCACAGATACGCAGTATTTT. Translating it yields CASRSPSTDTQYF.

The chain combines TRBV4-1 with TRBJ2-3; TRBD2 agrees at 12 bases. CDR3 length equals 17 residues. Germline CDR1 MGHRA, CDR2 YSYEKL. The V segment lost 0 bases and the J segment 2 bases; nucleotides outside the gene matches: 3. The CDR3 bases are TGCGCCAGCAGCCAAGATGGACTAGCGGGACCCACAGATACGCAGTATTTT. It translates to CASSQDGLAGPTDTQYF.

The V gene is TRBV2, the J gene TRBJ2-1; no clear D gene. The CDR3 is 12 residues long. The germline V and J ends were trimmed by 6 bases and 4 bases, with 7 bases remaining between them. Germline CDR1 is SNHLY and CDR2 is FYNNEI. The CDR3 reads CASRGGYNEQFF. In DNA form, the CDR3 reads TGTGCCAGCAGGGGCGGATACAATGAGCAGTTCTTC. Complete variable domain (other parts from reference TRBV2 and TRBJ2-1): EPEVTQTPSHQVTQMGQEVILRCVPISNHLYFYWYRQILGQKVEFLVSFYNNEISEKSEIFDDQFSVERPDGSNFTLKIRSTKLEDSAMYFCASRGGYNEQFFGPGTRLTVL.

The CDR3 DNA reads TGTGCCAGCCTATCGAGGAGACAGGGAGGCAATCAGCCCCAGCATTTT. Encoded protein: CASLSRRQGGNQPQHF. V and J are TRBV6-2 or TRBV6-3 and TRBJ1-5; 7 bases map to TRBD1. V gave up 8 bases and J gave up 2 bases; unmatched junction bases: 12. The length of the CDR3 is 16 residues. Germline-derived CDR1 and CDR2 are MNHEY and SVGEGT.

J is TRBJ2-7 and V is TRBV9, with D possibly TRBD2 on 5 matching bases. CDR3 length: 13 residues. CDR1 is SGDLS and CDR2 is YYNGEE in the germline V gene. V gave up 0 bases and J gave up 4 bases, with 8 bases separating them. The CDR3 region is CASSVAPGYEQYF. CDR3 bases: TGTGCCAGCAGCGTAGCACCGGGGTACGAGCAGTACTTC.

The genes are TRBV29-1 and TRBJ2-1, with TRBD1 identical over 8 bases. Germline lookup yields CDR1 SQVTM and CDR2 ANQGSEA. V lost 3 bases and J lost 6; bases outside the gene matches: 7. The CDR3 extends over 14 amino acids. This CDR3 reads CSVDGQGWANEQFF. The DNA of the CDR3 is TGCAGCGTTGACGGACAGGGTTGGGCCAATGAGCAGTTCTTC.

V and J are TRBV18 and TRBJ1-6; 7 nucleotides line up with TRBD1. From germline, CDR1 is KGHSH and CDR2 LQKENI. With V trimmed by 6 bases and J by 0 bases, 2 bases remained unmatched. The CDR3 is made up of 15 amino acids. This CDR3 is CASSRDSSYNSPLHF. The CDR3 nucleotides read TGTGCCAGCTCTCGGGACAGCTCCTATAATTCACCCCTCCACTTT.

V usage is TRBV7-8 and J usage is TRBJ2-3, with D hard to call. V lost 2 bases and J lost 3, with 6 bases in between. This CDR3 comprises 13 residues. Germline-derived CDR1 and CDR2 are SGHVS and FQNEAQ. CDR3 DNA: TGTGCCAGCAGCTTAACCGGGACAGATACGCAGTATTTT. Residues: CASSLTGTDTQYF.

The J gene is TRBJ2-4, the V gene TRBV20-1; 8 bases are a match to TRBD1. Germline V CDR1 and CDR2: DFQATT, SNEGSKA (reference sequence). CDR3 length: 19 amino acids. V shed 1 base, J shed 9 bases, and the junction held 23 bases outside the gene matches. The CDR3 DNA sequence: TGCAGTGCTAGAGGTAGAGGGTTCGCGCGAAGGACAGGGATGGGCATTCAGTACTTC. This codes for CSARGRGFARRTGMGIQYF.

This clonotype is a singleton in its sample. The chain has TRBV29-1 and TRBJ1-2; the D gene is possibly TRBD1 (5 bases). The ends were cut back, 4 bases at V and 8 bases at J, with 8 bases in the middle. Germline CDR1 SQVTM, CDR2 ANQGSEA. The CDR3 is 10 amino acids. CDR3 coding DNA: TGCAGCGTTGGGGGGGGAGGCTACACCTTC. It is translated as CSVGGGGYTF.

The chain has TRBV11-2 and TRBJ2-5; D may match TRBD1 or TRBD2 (5 bases each). CDR3 length: 16 residues. The V gene lost 1 base and the J gene lost 4 bases, with 16 bases spanning the gap. Germline V gene data show CDR1 as SGHAT and CDR2 as FQNNGV. The chain's CDR3 is CASSLVGDLERETQYF. The CDR3 DNA reads TGTGCCAGCAGCTTAGTGGGGGACCTAGAACGAGAGACCCAGTACTTC. The variable domain in full, with the rest retrieved from reference TRBV11-2 and TRBJ2-5, is EAGVAQSPRYKIIEKRQSVAFWCNPISGHATLYWYQQILGQGPKLLIQFQNNGVVDDSQLPKDRFSAERLKGVDSTLKIQPAKLEDSAVYLCASSLVGDLERETQYFGPGTRLLVL.

The rearrangement uses TRBV2 and TRBJ1-1; unclear D gene. The CDR3 totals 11 residues. The V end was cut by 7 bases, the J end by 5 bases, with 8 bases between. CDR1 and CDR2 from the germline V gene are SNHLY and FYNNEI. The DNA for the CDR3 is TGTGCCAGCACCGGAGGAACTGAAGCTTTCTTT. Translated, it gives CASTGGTEAFF. Looking up the rest from reference TRBV2 and TRBJ1-1 gives the full variable domain: EPEVTQTPSHQVTQMGQEVILRCVPISNHLYFYWYRQILGQKVEFLVSFYNNEISEKSEIFDDQFSVERPDGSNFTLKIRSTKLEDSAMYFCASTGGTEAFFGQGTRLTVV.

The V call is TRBV2, the J call TRBJ2-1; possibly TRBD2 for D (6 bases). Trimming cost V 5 bases and J 9 bases, with 20 bases left between them. Germline assignment: CDR1 SNHLY and CDR2 FYNNEI. This CDR3 is 15 amino acids long. CDR3 sequence reads: CASSSTGTPRPEQFF. The CDR3 nucleotides read TGTGCCAGCAGTTCTACCGGGACTCCGCGGCCTGAGCAGTTCTTC.

This rearrangement joins TRBV13 to TRBJ1-1; no clear D. CDR3 length: 13 amino acids. Trimming pared 6 bases from V and 3 bases from J, leaving 11 bases between. Germline loops: CDR1 PRHDT, CDR2 FYEKMQ (reference sequence). CDR3 loop: CASRGRYYTEAFF. CDR3 in DNA: TGTGCCAGCAGAGGCAGATACTACACTGAAGCTTTCTTT. Full variable domain (remainder filled in from reference TRBV13 and TRBJ1-1): AAGVIQSPRHLIKEKRETATLKCYPIPRHDTVYWYQQGPGQDPQFLISFYEKMQSDKGSIPDRFSAQQFSDYHSELNMSSLELGDSALYFCASRGRYYTEAFFGQGTRLTVV.

The J gene is TRBJ1-5, the V gene TRBV5-6, with D unclear. This CDR3 has 13 amino acids. Per germline, CDR1 SGHDT and CDR2 YYEEEE. V gave up 0 bases and J gave up 6 bases, with 7 bases separating them. CDR3 bases: TGTGCCAGCAGCTTGGGAAGAGGTCAGCCCCAGCATTTT. Protein sequence: CASSLGRGQPQHF.

This chain joins TRBV3-1 and TRBJ2-7, with 8 bases matching TRBD2. CDR3 length: 14 amino acids. After removal of 6 bases from V and 6 bases from J, the junction contained 10 bases not matched to a gene. From germline, CDR1 is LGHDT and CDR2 YNNKEL (reference sequence). The CDR3 nucleotides are TGTGCCAGCAGTCATAGCGGGGCCGTTGGCGAGCAGTACTTC. This codes for CASSHSGAVGEQYF.

In DNA, the CDR3 is TGTGCCAGCAGCCGAGAGCGGGGGAGCACAGATACGCAGTATTTT. Protein sequence: CASSRERGSTDTQYF. The chain combines TRBV14 with TRBJ2-3; 8 bases map to TRBD2. The CDR3 runs 15 residues. J was trimmed by 0 bases and V by 4 bases; bases with no gene match: 3. Germline CDR1 reads SGHDN; CDR2 reads FVKESK.

This chain joins TRBV20-1 and TRBJ1-2, with 7 bases lining up with TRBD1. Germline CDR1 and CDR2: DFQATT and SNEGSKA (reference sequence). This CDR3 is built from 13 residues. After removal of 5 bases from V and 5 bases from J, the junction contained 8 bases not matched to a gene. As DNA, the CDR3 is TGCAGTGCTGACGAAACAGGGGCGTATGGCTACACCTTC. Its translation is CSADETGAYGYTF.

The chain links TRBV12-3 or TRBV12-4 to TRBJ2-1; 7 positions match TRBD2. CDR3 size: 15 residues. V dropped 2 bases and J dropped 5; count of bases not matched to a gene: 6. Here the CDR3 DNA reads TGTGCCAGCAGTTTATGGGGGGGACTTAACAATGAGCAGTTCTTC. This gives the protein CASSLWGGLNNEQFF.

The rearrangement links TRBV5-6 to TRBJ2-1; 9 bases line up with TRBD2. The CDR3 runs to 14 residues. The germline V gene has CDR1 SGHDT and CDR2 YYEEEE. V was pared by 2 bases and J by 9 bases, with 6 bases of the junction left unmatched. CDR3 loop: CASSFGGGAVEQFF. The CDR3 nucleotides read TGTGCCAGCAGCTTTGGCGGGGGGGCTGTTGAGCAGTTCTTC.

The chain joins TRBV29-1 to TRBJ2-1, with D perhaps TRBD2 (6 bases). V lost 5 bases to trimming and J lost 0 bases, with 17 bases between them. There are 16 residues in the CDR3. CDR1 and CDR2 from the germline V gene are SQVTM and ANQGSEA. CDR3 coding DNA: TGCAGCGTTCATTTCGGAGGGTACGACTCCTACAATGAGCAGTTCTTC. Translated: CSVHFGGYDSYNEQFF.

The chain combines TRBV11-1 with TRBJ1-2; D unclear. The V end lost 2 bases, the J end lost 3 bases, and 10 bases lay between the germline ends. The CDR3 spans 14 residues. Looked up from germline, CDR1 is SGHAT and CDR2 is FQDESV (reference sequence). DNA of the CDR3: TGTGCCAGCAGCTTAAAGGGCAGTCACTATGGCTACACCTTC. Its protein is CASSLKGSHYGYTF. Supplemented by reference TRBV11-1 and TRBJ1-2, the full variable domain reads EAEVAQSPRYKITEKSQAVAFWCDPISGHATLYWYRQILGQGPELLVQFQDESVVDDSQLPKDRFSAERLKGVDSTLKIQPAELGDSAMYLCASSLKGSHYGYTFGSGTRLTVV.

The chain has TRBV3-1 and TRBJ1-2, with a weak D call TRBD1 (5 bases). The germline V and J ends were trimmed by 6 bases and 5 bases, with 19 bases remaining between them. Looked up from germline, CDR1 is LGHDT and CDR2 is YNNKEL (reference sequence). This CDR3 comprises 15 residues. The CDR3 spells CASSPDWTGLYGYTF. The CDR3 DNA reads as TGTGCCAGCAGTCCTGATTGGACGGGACTATATGGCTACACCTTC.

This sequence joins TRBV29-1 and TRBJ2-7; D uncertain. The CDR3 runs to 13 residues. Trimming pared 8 bases from V and 0 bases from J, leaving 14 bases between. Germline V gives CDR1 SQVTM, CDR2 ANQGSEA. CDR3 protein: CSIVALNSYEQYF. In DNA form, the CDR3 reads TGCAGCATCGTCGCGTTGAACTCCTACGAGCAGTACTTC.